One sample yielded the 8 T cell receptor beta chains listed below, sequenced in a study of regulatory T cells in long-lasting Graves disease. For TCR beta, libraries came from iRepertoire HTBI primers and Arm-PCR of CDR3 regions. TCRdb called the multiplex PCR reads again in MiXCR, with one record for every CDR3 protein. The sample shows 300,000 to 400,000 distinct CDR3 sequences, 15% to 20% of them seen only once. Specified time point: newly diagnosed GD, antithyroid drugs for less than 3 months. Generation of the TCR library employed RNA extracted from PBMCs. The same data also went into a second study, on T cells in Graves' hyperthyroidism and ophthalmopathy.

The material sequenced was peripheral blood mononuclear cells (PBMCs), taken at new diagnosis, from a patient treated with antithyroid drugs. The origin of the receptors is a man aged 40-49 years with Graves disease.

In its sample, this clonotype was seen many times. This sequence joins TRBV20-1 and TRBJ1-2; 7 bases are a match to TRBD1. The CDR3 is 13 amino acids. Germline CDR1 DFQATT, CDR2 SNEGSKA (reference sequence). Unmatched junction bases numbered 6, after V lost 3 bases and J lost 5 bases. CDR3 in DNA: TGCAGTGCTAGCCTCGTCAGGGGGTATGGCTACACCTTC. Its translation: CSASLVRGYGYTF.

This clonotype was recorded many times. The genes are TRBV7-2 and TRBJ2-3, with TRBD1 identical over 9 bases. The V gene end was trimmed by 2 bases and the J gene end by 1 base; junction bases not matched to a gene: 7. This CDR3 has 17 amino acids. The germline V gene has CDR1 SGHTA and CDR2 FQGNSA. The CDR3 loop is CASSLRGTGRGTDTQYF. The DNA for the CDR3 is TGTGCCAGCAGCTTACGGGGGACAGGGAGGGGCACAGATACGCAGTATTTT.

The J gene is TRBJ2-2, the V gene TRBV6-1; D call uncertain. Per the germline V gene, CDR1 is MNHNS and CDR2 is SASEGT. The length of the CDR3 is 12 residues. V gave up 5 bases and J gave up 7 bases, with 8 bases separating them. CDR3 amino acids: CASSPPGGELFF. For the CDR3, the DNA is TGTGCCAGCAGTCCCCCAGGCGGGGAGCTGTTTTTT.

CDR3: CAISDLGGNQPQHF. The CDR3, as DNA: TGTGCCATCAGTGATCTTGGTGGAAATCAGCCCCAGCATTTT. The chain joins TRBV10-3 to TRBJ1-5, with no clear D. V lost 3 bases to trimming and J lost 4 bases, with 10 bases between them. This CDR3 has 14 residues. Germline lookup yields CDR1 ENHRY and CDR2 SYGVKD.

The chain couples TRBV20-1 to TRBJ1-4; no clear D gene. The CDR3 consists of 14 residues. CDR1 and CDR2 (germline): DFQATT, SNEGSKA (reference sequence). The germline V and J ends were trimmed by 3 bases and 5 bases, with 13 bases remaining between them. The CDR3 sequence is CSASPGRRNEKLFF. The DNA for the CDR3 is TGCAGTGCTAGCCCCGGCAGGAGAAATGAAAAACTGTTTTTT.

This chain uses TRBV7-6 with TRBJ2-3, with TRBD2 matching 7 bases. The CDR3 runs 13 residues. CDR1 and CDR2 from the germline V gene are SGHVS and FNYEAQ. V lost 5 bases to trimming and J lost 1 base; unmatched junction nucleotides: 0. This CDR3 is CASSTSGTDTQYF. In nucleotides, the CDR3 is TGTGCCAGCAGCACTAGCGGCACAGATACGCAGTATTTT.

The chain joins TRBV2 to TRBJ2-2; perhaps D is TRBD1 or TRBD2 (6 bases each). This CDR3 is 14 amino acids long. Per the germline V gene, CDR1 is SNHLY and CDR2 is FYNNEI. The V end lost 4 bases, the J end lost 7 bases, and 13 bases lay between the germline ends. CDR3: CASSGGAGGGELFF. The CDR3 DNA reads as TGTGCCAGCAGTGGGGGGGCTGGCGGCGGGGAGCTGTTTTTT.

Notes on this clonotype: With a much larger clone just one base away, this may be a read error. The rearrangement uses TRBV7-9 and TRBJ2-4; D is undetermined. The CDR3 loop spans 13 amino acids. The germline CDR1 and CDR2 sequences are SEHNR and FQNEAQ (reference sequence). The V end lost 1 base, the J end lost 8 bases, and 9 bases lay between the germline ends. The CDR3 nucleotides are TGTGCCAGCAGCTTAGGCAGGTCGGACATTCAGTACTTC. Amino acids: CASSLGRSDIQYF.